The 30 T cell receptor beta chains listed next were all sequenced from one sample in a study of low-dose radiotherapy and immunotherapy resistance in tumors (dated by TCRdb to 2022 to 2024). The listed sequencing device is Illumina MiniSeq. Superscript III and a set of TRAV- and TRBV-specific primers were used to synthesize first-strand cDNA, so that both TCRalpha and TCRbeta chains were covered. TCRs were amplified for 20 PCR cycles with Phusion, using a constant-region primer paired with the adapter attached to the V primers. Starting from the raw public reads, TCRdb applied fastp trimming at Q25, assembled clones with MiXCR and retained in-frame beta chains. Every distinct CDR3 protein forms one entry, paired with its most common genes and DNA. This sample gives some 38,000 distinct CDR3 sequences in total; about 20% of them show up just once. The top ten constitute 8% to 9.5% of the sample. This specimen's time point label, per the study, means: after trial treatment. In light of the paper, this sample's treatment or condition label describes: LDRT plus nivolumab, ipilimumab, low-dose cyclophosphamide and aspirin (RACIN trial).

The sample consisted of PBMCs, taken after low-dose radiotherapy plus immunotherapy. These TCRs come from a female donor with ovarian cancer.

Many counts were recorded for this clonotype. The chain uses TRBV29-1 and TRBJ2-7; either TRBD1 or TRBD2 may fit D (5 bases each). CDR1 and CDR2 from the germline V gene are SQVTM and ANQGSEA. The CDR3 extends over 12 amino acids. The CDR3 here is CSAGTHSYEQYF. The CDR3, as DNA: TGCAGTGCCGGGACCCACTCCTACGAGCAGTACTTC.

There are many counts of this clonotype. The chain combines TRBV24-1 with TRBJ2-7; 7 bases line up with TRBD1. Per germline, CDR1 KGHDR and CDR2 SFDVKD. The CDR3 is 16 amino acids. V was clipped by 3 bases and J by 3 bases; unmatched bases: 10. Here the CDR3 reads CATSDPTGPLGYEQYF. Written as DNA, the CDR3 is TGTGCCACCAGTGATCCGACAGGGCCCCTTGGCTACGAGCAGTACTTC.

This clonotype was found many times. The V gene is TRBV5-1, the J gene TRBJ1-1, with TRBD1 matching 8 bases. The CDR3 totals 13 residues. With V trimmed by 2 bases and J by 4 bases, 1 base remained unmatched. Germline CDR1 is SGHRS and CDR2 is YFSETQ. The CDR3 reads CASSLTGGTEAFF. The CDR3 bases are TGCGCCAGCAGCTTAACAGGGGGCACTGAAGCTTTCTTT. The full variable domain, with the rest looked up from reference TRBV5-1 and TRBJ1-1, is KAGVTQTPRYLIKTRGQQVTLSCSPISGHRSVSWYQQTPGQGLQFLFEYFSETQRNKGNFPGRFSGRQFSNSRSEMNVSTLELGDSALYLCASSLTGGTEAFFGQGTRLTVV.

The table lists this clonotype with many counts. The chain combines TRBV19 with TRBJ1-1; 9 bases agree with TRBD1. With V trimmed by 5 bases and J by 5 bases, 27 bases remained unmatched. CDR1 and CDR2 (germline): LNHDA, SQIVND (reference sequence). This CDR3 comprises 21 residues. The CDR3 DNA sequence: TGTGCCAGTAGTCTAAACAGAAGCAACAGGGGGCGGCCGAACACGGTAACTGAAGCTTTCTTT. Translation gives CASSLNRSNRGRPNTVTEAFF. Full variable domain (missing parts from reference TRBV19 and TRBJ1-1): DGGITQSPKYLFRKEGQNVTLSCEQNLNHDAMYWYRQDPGQGLRLIYYSQIVNDFQKGDIAEGYSVSREKKESFPLTVTSAQKNPTAFYLCASSLNRSNRGRPNTVTEAFFGQGTRLTVV.

The chain links TRBV5-1 to TRBJ2-1, with 11 positions matching TRBD2. Germline V gene sequence: CDR1 SGHRS, CDR2 YFSETQ. V lost 2 bases and J lost 5; bases outside the gene matches: 3. This CDR3 comprises 15 residues. The CDR3 DNA is TGCGCCAGCAGCTTCGGTAGCGGGGGGGACAATGAGCAGTTCTTC. Its protein is CASSFGSGGDNEQFF.

The chain is built from TRBV20-1 and TRBJ2-7, with 8 bases identical to TRBD2. Germline V CDR1 and CDR2: DFQATT, SNEGSKA (reference sequence). The CDR3 spans 15 residues. V shed 3 bases, J shed 0 bases, and the junction held 7 bases outside the gene matches. In nucleotides, the CDR3 is TGCAGTGCTAGCGGCGCGGGAGGTAGCTCCTACGAGCAGTACTTC. Its protein product is CSASGAGGSSYEQYF.

This clonotype was recorded at least ten times. J is TRBJ2-3 and V is TRBV18; no firm D call. Germline V gene lookup returns CDR1 KGHSH and CDR2 LQKENI. V was pared by 3 bases and J by 1 base, with 5 bases between. The CDR3 extends over 13 amino acids. The CDR3 reads CASSPSRTDTQYF. The CDR3 DNA sequence: TGTGCCAGCTCACCCTCCCGCACAGATACGCAGTATTTT. Filled out from reference TRBV18 and TRBJ2-3, the complete variable domain reads NAGVMQNPRHLVRRRGQEARLRCSPMKGHSHVYWYRQLPEEGLKFMVYLQKENIIDESGMPKERFSAEFPKEGPSILRIQQVVRGDSAAYFCASSPSRTDTQYFGPGTRLTVL.

This clonotype was detected many times. The V and J genes are TRBV19 and TRBJ2-3, with 10 bases that match TRBD1. J was trimmed by 4 bases and V by 6 bases; bases with no gene match: 7. Germline V CDR1 and CDR2: LNHDA, SQIVND (reference sequence). The CDR3 covers 15 residues. In DNA, the CDR3 is TGTGCCAGTAGCCAGAGGACAGGGGGACCAGATACGCAGTATTTT. Its protein is CASSQRTGGPDTQYF.

This clonotype was picked up many times. The chain links TRBV18 to TRBJ2-7, with 9 bases lining up with TRBD1. Trimming took 2 bases from V and 4 from J; bases not matched to a gene: 3. The CDR3 contains 14 residues. Germline CDR1 reads KGHSH; CDR2 reads LQKENI. The CDR3 protein is CASSPGQGRYEQYF. The CDR3 nucleotides are TGTGCCAGCTCACCAGGACAGGGGAGGTACGAGCAGTACTTC.

This clonotype was recorded a few times. CDR3 loop: CASSFPPVAGAYGYTF. Here the CDR3 DNA reads TGTGCCAGCAGTTTCCCTCCAGTTGCGGGGGCTTATGGCTACACCTTC. This rearrangement joins TRBV28 to TRBJ1-2; weak D call: TRBD1 (6 bases). The ends were cut back, 3 bases at V and 5 bases at J, with 19 bases in the middle. Germline V gene data show CDR1 as MDHEN and CDR2 as SYDVKM. This CDR3 region has 16 residues.

The chain couples TRBV28 to TRBJ2-5, with 8 bases aligning to TRBD1. The V segment lost 5 bases and the J segment 7 bases; nucleotides outside the gene matches: 3. Germline CDR1 MDHEN, CDR2 SYDVKM. CDR3 length: 12 amino acids. CDR3 amino acids: CASSRQGSTQYF. The CDR3 DNA sequence: TGTGCCAGCAGTCGACAGGGGTCGACCCAGTACTTC.

This clonotype was detected only a few times. The chain links TRBV6-2 or TRBV6-3 to TRBJ2-1; a weak D match, TRBD2 (5 bases). CDR1 is MNHEY, CDR2 SVGEGT, per germline. The CDR3 is 13 residues long. Between the trimmed V and J ends, which lost 6 bases and 9 bases, there was a span of 15 bases. The CDR3 DNA sequence: TGTGCCAGCAGCAGGACTCCAAGTGGTGAGCAGTTCTTC. It translates to CASSRTPSGEQFF.

Concerning this clonotype itself: Given a far larger clone just one base away, this is likely a sequencing read error. The chain joins TRBV28 to TRBJ1-1; perhaps TRBD1 as D (5 bases). The CDR3 covers 15 residues. From germline, CDR1 is MDHEN and CDR2 SYDVKM. V was cut by 3 bases and J by 4 bases, with 15 bases left in between. The DNA of the CDR3 is TGTGCCAGCAGTTTGAGACAGACTCTTCTCACTGAAGCTTTCTTT. Its protein product is CASSLRQTLLTEAFF.

In this sample, this clonotype turned up many times. This sequence joins TRBV29-1 and TRBJ2-5; D ambiguous. This CDR3 has 13 residues. Germline V gene sequence: CDR1 SQVTM, CDR2 ANQGSEA. V was clipped by 5 bases and J by 5 bases, with 15 bases between them. The CDR3 here is CSVPVGPRETQYF. CDR3 nucleotide sequence: TGCAGCGTTCCAGTTGGACCCCGGGAGACCCAGTACTTC.

This clonotype was detected a few times. This probably arose from a read error, given a far larger clone one base away. V usage is TRBV28 and J usage is TRBJ2-7; TRBD2 matches at 10 bases. The trim removed 3 bases at V and 7 bases at J, leaving 12 bases unmatched. Germline V CDR1 and CDR2: MDHEN, SYDVKM. The CDR3 spans 16 residues. This CDR3 is CASSFSGLAAYNEQYF. CDR3 DNA sequence: TGTGCCAGCAGTTTTTCCGGACTAGCGGCATACAATGAGCAGTACTTC.

The table lists this clonotype with many counts. The rearrangement links TRBV6-2 or TRBV6-3 to TRBJ2-1; no reliable D call. The CDR3 is 14 amino acids. CDR1 is MNHEY, CDR2 SVGEGT, per germline. V was shortened by 5 bases and J by 0 bases, with 8 bases between the two germline ends. The CDR3 DNA reads TGTGCCAGCAGTGACACGAGCTCCTACAATGAGCAGTTCTTC. Its translation: CASSDTSSYNEQFF.

This clonotype was seen many times. V gene TRBV19 combines with J gene TRBJ1-5, with D perhaps TRBD1 (6 bases). The germline V and J ends were trimmed by 3 bases and 4 bases, with 13 bases remaining between them. The CDR3 is 15 residues long. CDR1 and CDR2 from the germline V gene are LNHDA and SQIVND (reference sequence). The CDR3 reads CASSIGRGSNQPQHF. The DNA of the CDR3 is TGTGCCAGTAGTATCGGCAGGGGTAGTAATCAGCCCCAGCATTTT.

This chain joins TRBV9 and TRBJ2-2, with TRBD2 matching over 7 bases. Trimming at V came to 0 bases and at J to 7 bases, leaving 6 bases not matched to a gene. Germline lookup yields CDR1 SGDLS and CDR2 YYNGEE. The CDR3 covers 15 residues. CDR3 amino acids: CASSVVASGIGELFF. The DNA for the CDR3 is TGTGCCAGCAGCGTAGTAGCTAGCGGAATCGGGGAGCTGTTTTTT.

This clonotype was counted at least ten times. The chain joins TRBV14 to TRBJ2-1; 12 bases are a match to TRBD1. Trimming removed 2 bases from V and 6 bases from J; junction bases left unmatched: 8. CDR3 size: 17 residues. CDR1 and CDR2 from the germline V gene are SGHDN and FVKESK. CDR3: CASSQLPGQGALNEQFF. In DNA, the CDR3 is TGTGCCAGCAGCCAACTTCCGGGACAGGGGGCCCTCAATGAGCAGTTCTTC. The full variable domain, completed using reference TRBV14 and TRBJ2-1, is EAGVTQFPSHSVIEKGQTVTLRCDPISGHDNLYWYRRVMGKEIKFLLHFVKESKQDESGMPNNRFLAERTGGTYSTLKVQPAELEDSGVYFCASSQLPGQGALNEQFFGPGTRLTVL.

This chain connects TRBV29-1 to TRBJ1-1; D unclear. V lost 7 bases and J 4 bases, leaving 7 bases between the germline ends. CDR1 SQVTM and CDR2 ANQGSEA come from the germline V gene. The CDR3 spans 10 residues. CDR3: CSGVVTEAFF. The CDR3 DNA is TGCAGCGGTGTAGTCACTGAAGCTTTCTTT.

The rearrangement links TRBV27 to TRBJ2-7; D not resolved. The CDR3 is 15 amino acids. Germline CDR1 reads MNHEY; CDR2 reads SMNVEV (reference sequence). Trimming removed 5 bases from V and 5 bases from J, with 19 bases in between. The CDR3 here is CASSPWARENDEQYF. The CDR3 nucleotides are TGTGCCAGCAGTCCTTGGGCGAGAGAGAACGACGAGCAGTACTTC.

This clonotype was recorded at least ten times. The chain uses TRBV19 and TRBJ1-5, with 7 bases lining up with TRBD1. Germline V gives CDR1 LNHDA, CDR2 SQIVND (reference sequence). This CDR3 is 15 amino acids long. After removal of 3 bases from V and 4 bases from J, the junction contained 6 bases not matched to a gene. The CDR3 DNA follows: TGTGCCAGTAGTATGGACAGGCAAGGTAATCAGCCCCAGCATTTT. Amino acids: CASSMDRQGNQPQHF.

Turning to this clonotype: One end of the junction fails to match germline, which may point to a read error. V gene TRBV12-3 or TRBV12-4 combines with J gene TRBJ1-2; D is possibly TRBD1 (6 bases). This CDR3 has 14 residues. The CDR3 loop reads CTSIAQGIDYGYTF. CDR3 coding DNA: TGTACCAGCATCGCACAGGGAATTGACTATGGCTACACCTTC.

This clonotype appeared once. The V and J genes are TRBV6-5 and TRBJ2-7, with TRBD2 matching 8 bases. The CDR3 sequence is 15 residues long. Per germline, CDR1 MNHEY and CDR2 SVGAGI. V was clipped by 6 bases and J by 3 bases; unmatched bases: 10. The CDR3 spells CASSRGSGSGYEQYF. The CDR3 DNA reads as TGTGCCAGCAGCCGGGGAAGCGGGAGTGGCTACGAGCAGTACTTC.

This clonotype was found many times. The chain couples TRBV2 to TRBJ1-5; TRBD1 agrees at 8 bases. The CDR3 length is 14 residues. Trimming removed 5 bases from V and 5 bases from J; junction bases left unmatched: 5. In germline, CDR1 is SNHLY, CDR2 FYNNEI. This CDR3 reads CASSLDRADQPQHF. CDR3 bases: TGTGCCAGCAGTTTGGACAGGGCAGATCAGCCCCAGCATTTT. Filled out from reference TRBV2 and TRBJ1-5, the complete variable domain reads EPEVTQTPSHQVTQMGQEVILRCVPISNHLYFYWYRQILGQKVEFLVSFYNNEISEKSEIFDDQFSVERPDGSNFTLKIRSTKLEDSAMYFCASSLDRADQPQHFGDGTRLSIL.

The V call is TRBV6-1, the J call TRBJ2-3, with 12 bases that match TRBD2. Germline loops: CDR1 MNHNS, CDR2 SASEGT. There are 17 residues in the CDR3. V was pared by 5 bases and J by 7 bases, with 13 bases of the junction left unmatched. The CDR3 DNA follows: TGTGCCAGCAGTAAACTAGGGACTAGCGGGTTGCTGAATACGCAGTATTTT. Its translation: CASSKLGTSGLLNTQYF.

This clonotype was seen repeatedly, ten times or more. The chain combines TRBV5-1 with TRBJ2-2; perhaps TRBD1 as D (6 bases). Germline V CDR1 and CDR2: SGHRS, YFSETQ. Trimming stripped 4 bases from V and 6 bases from J, with 13 bases between. This CDR3 comprises 14 residues. CDR3 coding DNA: TGCGCCAGCAGCCCCAGGGGTCTCGCCGGGGAGCTGTTTTTT. Translation: CASSPRGLAGELFF.

This clonotype was observed many times. The chain links TRBV6-5 to TRBJ2-2; D is unresolved. The CDR3 contains 12 residues. Trimming took off 3 bases at V and 7 bases at J, with 6 bases between the two ends. Per germline, CDR1 MNHEY and CDR2 SVGAGI. CDR3 nucleotide sequence: TGTGCCAGCAGTTATGTCGGCGGGGAGCTGTTTTTT. Translated: CASSYVGGELFF.

This clonotype has just a few counts. J is TRBJ2-2 and V is TRBV12-3 or TRBV12-4; tentative D call: TRBD2 (6 bases). V was clipped by 3 bases and J by 0 bases, with 8 bases between them. The CDR3 is made up of 15 amino acids. CDR3 protein: CASSFGGANTGELFF. In DNA, the CDR3 is TGTGCCAGCAGTTTCGGGGGTGCGAACACCGGGGAGCTGTTTTTT.

The V gene is TRBV5-4, the J gene TRBJ2-2, with 11 bases matching TRBD2. Losses at the gene ends were 2 bases for V and 7 bases for J; bases not matched to a gene: 7. Germline V gives CDR1 SGHNT, CDR2 YYREEE (reference sequence). CDR3 length equals 16 residues. CDR3 DNA: TGTGCCAGCAGCTTTTCTCTAGCGGGAGGAAACGGGGAGCTGTTTTTT. Translation gives CASSFSLAGGNGELFF.